The T cell receptor beta chain under discussion was sequenced for a study of T cells in Graves' hyperthyroidism and ophthalmopathy. Overall study findings and caveats: Blood also held most thyroid clonotypes expanded beyond 0.001.

This CDR3 has 15 residues. CDR1 is WNHNN and CDR2 is SYGVQD in the germline V gene (reference sequence). Trimming cost V 3 bases and J 6 bases, with 18 bases left between them. From RNA transcripts, TCR beta CDR3 regions were amplified. HTBI primers were the set used in a first-round RT-PCR of the TCR CDR3. TCRdb processed the multiplex PCR reads anew with MiXCR; each CDR3 protein has one entry. The sample consists of fewer than 750,000 distinct CDR3 sequences, roughly 50% of them appearing once. This clonotype was picked up many times. Its antigen is currently unknown. The rearrangement joins TRBV10-1 to TRBJ2-7; TRBD1 might be the D (6 bases). This clonotype was obtained from a woman aged 18-29 years with Graves' hyperthyroidism. Sequencing was carried out using peripheral blood or thyroid tissue (not recorded which). The CDR3 protein is CASSDSDRFGGEQYF. The CDR3 coding sequence is TGCGCCAGCAGTGACTCCGACAGGTTCGGCGGCGAGCAGTACTTC.